This TCR beta chain was sequenced for a study of OX40 agonist ivuxolimab in advanced cancers. Trimming pared 6 bases from V and 3 bases from J, leaving 14 bases between. Germline CDR1 is SGHAT and CDR2 is FQNNGV. The CDR3 covers 14 residues. TCRdb's table, derived via immunoSEQ multiplex PCR, lists solely in-frame clones and lacks some. The table shows approximately 91,000 clones, with around 87% occurring only once. This clone was seen only a few times. The source was CD4+ or CD8+ T cells sorted from blood, collected in a trial of the OX40 agonist ivuxolimab. The V gene is TRBV11-2, the J gene TRBJ1-2; weak D call: TRBD1 (5 bases). This TCR was recovered from an adult with an advanced solid tumor such as melanoma, head and neck, liver or kidney cancer. The CDR3 here is CASRKEQGYYGYTF. The CDR3 region has the DNA TGTGCCAGCAGAAAAGAGCAGGGATACTATGGCTACACCTTC.